These T cell receptor beta chains were read from a single sample in a study of cytomegalovirus exposure and HLA in healthy donors. Profiled with immunoSEQ multiplex PCR; TCRdb holds only in-frame clones, not every one. The data hold around 91,000 clones, with 75% to 80% observed a single time. The sample taken for sequencing was PBMCs. All receptors derive from a woman between 40 and 55 years old in good health and CMV-seropositive. Each CDR3 is given with its conserved first and last residue. The D gene is left open where the match is weak. Clone size is not always given. Where it is, it says once, few, many or a class for expanded clones.

j_gene,v_gene,d_gene,abundance,CDR3aa
TRBJ1-4,TRBV28,.,.,CASTPGGLREKLFF
TRBJ2-7,TRBV5-5,TRBD2,.,CASSLAGGEGWSSYEQYF
TRBJ2-5,TRBV19,TRBD2,.,CASRRSREGGETQYF
TRBJ2-2,TRBV5-1,.,once,CASSLGDTNTGELFF
TRBJ2-3,TRBV9,TRBD2,.,CASSDSGRKADTQYF
TRBJ2-2,TRBV7-2,TRBD2,.,CASSGRGRTGPTRGELFF
TRBJ2-3,TRBV29-1,.,.,CSTRLTDTQYF
TRBJ2-2,TRBV4-2,TRBD2,.,CASSQELAGDGTGELFF
TRBJ2-3,TRBV6-4,TRBD1,few,CASSVGTGAADTQYF
TRBJ1-1,TRBV7-3,.,.,CASSPPRGPRTEAFF
TRBJ1-1,TRBV30,.,.,CAWIGRGPNTEAFF
.,TRBV5-1,.,.,CASSLFRGYEQYF
TRBJ1-1,TRBV4-3,.,.,CASSQVVGFEAFF
TRBJ1-1,TRBV5-5,.,.,CASTVLSLSNTEAFF
TRBJ1-6,TRBV4-2,.,few,CASSQGGKGSPLHF
TRBJ2-7,TRBV28,TRBD2,.,CASPPSGSSYEQYF